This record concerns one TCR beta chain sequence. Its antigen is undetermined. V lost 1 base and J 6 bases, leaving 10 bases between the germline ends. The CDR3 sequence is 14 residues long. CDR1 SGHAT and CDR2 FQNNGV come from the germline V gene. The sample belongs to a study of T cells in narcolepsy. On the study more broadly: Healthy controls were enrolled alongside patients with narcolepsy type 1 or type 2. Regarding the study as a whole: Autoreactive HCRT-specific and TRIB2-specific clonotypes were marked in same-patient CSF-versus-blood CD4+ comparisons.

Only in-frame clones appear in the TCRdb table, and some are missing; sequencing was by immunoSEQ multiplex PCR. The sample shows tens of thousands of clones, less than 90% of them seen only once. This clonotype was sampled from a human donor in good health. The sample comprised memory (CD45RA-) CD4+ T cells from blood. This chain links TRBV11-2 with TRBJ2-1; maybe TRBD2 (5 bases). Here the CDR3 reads CASSLASPINEQFF. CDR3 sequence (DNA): TGTGCCAGCAGCTTAGCTAGCCCCATCAATGAGCAGTTCTTC. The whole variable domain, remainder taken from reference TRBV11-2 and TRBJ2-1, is EAGVAQSPRYKIIEKRQSVAFWCNPISGHATLYWYQQILGQGPKLLIQFQNNGVVDDSQLPKDRFSAERLKGVDSTLKIQPAKLEDSAVYLCASSLASPINEQFFGPGTRLTVL.